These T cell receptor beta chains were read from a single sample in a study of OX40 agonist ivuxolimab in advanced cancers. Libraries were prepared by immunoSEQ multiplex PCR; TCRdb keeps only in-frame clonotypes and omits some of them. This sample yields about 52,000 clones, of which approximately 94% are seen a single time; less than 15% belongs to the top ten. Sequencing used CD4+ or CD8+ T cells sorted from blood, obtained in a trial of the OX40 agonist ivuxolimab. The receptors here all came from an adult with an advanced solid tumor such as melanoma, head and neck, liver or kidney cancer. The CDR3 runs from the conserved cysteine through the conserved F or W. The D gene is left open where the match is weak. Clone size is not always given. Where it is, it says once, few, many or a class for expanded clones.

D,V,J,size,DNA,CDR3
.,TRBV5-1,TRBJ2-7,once,TGCGCCAGCAGCTTAACAGCCTACGAGCAGTACTTC,CASSLTAYEQYF
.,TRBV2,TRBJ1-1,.,TGTGCCAGCAGTGGGTCGTTGAGGCCGGAGGAGAACACTGAAGCTTTCTTT,CASSGSLRPEENTEAFF
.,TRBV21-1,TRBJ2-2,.,TGTGCCAGCAGCAAATTAGGCCTAGCGGGAGCGTCCGGGGAGCTGTTTTTT,CASSKLGLAGASGELFF
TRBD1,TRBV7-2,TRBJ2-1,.,TGTGCCAGCAGCTTAGCCGGGACAGTATACAATGAGCAGTTCTTC,CASSLAGTVYNEQFF
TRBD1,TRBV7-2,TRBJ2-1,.,TGTGCTTGGAACCCACAGGGGGGTTTATCCTACAATGAGCAGCTCTTC,CAWNPQGGLSYNEQLF
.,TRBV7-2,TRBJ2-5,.,TGTGCCAGCACCGGGGCTTTACAAGAGACCCAGTACTTC,CASTGALQETQYF
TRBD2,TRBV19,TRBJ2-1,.,TGTGCCAGTATTATGACTAGCGGGAGTAGCAATGAGCAGTTCTTC,CASIMTSGSSNEQFF
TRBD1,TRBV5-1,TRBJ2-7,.,TGCGCCAGCAGCTCCGGACAGGGGGCGAGCTCCTACGAGCAGTACTTC,CASSSGQGASSYEQYF
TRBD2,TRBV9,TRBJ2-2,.,TGTGCCAGCAGCGCCTTGATCTGGGCTAGCGGTAGGAACACCGGGGAGCTGTTTTTT,CASSALIWASGRNTGELFF
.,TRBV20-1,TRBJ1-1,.,TGCAGTGCTAGGCTAGAATTTGAAGCTTTCTTT,CSARLEFEAFF
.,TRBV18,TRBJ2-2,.,TGTGCCAGCTCACCTATGGGGACCAGCGGGGAGCTGTTTTTT,CASSPMGTSGELFF
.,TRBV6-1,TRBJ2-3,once,TGTGCCAGCAGCAGAGGCACAGATACGCAGTATTTT,CASSRGTDTQYF
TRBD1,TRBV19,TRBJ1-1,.,TGTGCCAGTAGTATTGAAACAGGGGGCAAAAGTGAAGCTTTCTTT,CASSIETGGKSEAFF
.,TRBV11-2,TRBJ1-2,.,TGTGCCAGCAGCAGCCATGATGGCTACACCTTC,CASSSHDGYTF
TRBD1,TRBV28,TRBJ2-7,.,TGTGCCAGCAGACACTACAGGGGGTCTTACGAGCAGTACTTC,CASRHYRGSYEQYF
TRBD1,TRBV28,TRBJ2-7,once,TGTGCCAGCAGCCTCGGGACAGGGGGAGTCTACGAGCAGTACTTC,CASSLGTGGVYEQYF
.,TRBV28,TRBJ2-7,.,TGTGCCAGCACCACAATCCTGGGGCGGCAGGTGACCTACGAGCAGTACTTC,CASTTILGRQVTYEQYF
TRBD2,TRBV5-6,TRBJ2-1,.,TGTGCCAGCAGCTTGGTAGCGGGAGTCTCTGATGAGCAGTTCTTC,CASSLVAGVSDEQFF
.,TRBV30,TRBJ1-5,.,TGTGCCTGGAGTGCATCAGGGGCTAGCAATCAGCCCCAGCATTTT,CAWSASGASNQPQHF
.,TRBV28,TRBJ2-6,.,TGTGCCAGCAGTTTTCTCCAGGGTATCGGGGCCAACGTCCTGACTTTC,CASSFLQGIGANVLTF
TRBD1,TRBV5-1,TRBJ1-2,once,TGCGCCAGCAGCTTATCAGGGGGCGGGGGCTACACCTTC,CASSLSGGGGYTF
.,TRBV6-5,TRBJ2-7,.,TGTGCCAGCAGTGATGGGGATCCCTACGAGCAGTACTTC,CASSDGDPYEQYF
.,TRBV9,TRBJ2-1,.,TGTGCCAGCAGCGTAGTAGGGGCCAATGAGCAGTTCTTC,CASSVVGANEQFF
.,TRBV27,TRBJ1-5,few,TGTGCCAGCAGTTTGGGGCAGCTCAATCAGCCCCAGCATTTT,CASSLGQLNQPQHF
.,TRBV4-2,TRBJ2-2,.,TGTGCCAGCAGCCAAGCGAGGCAGGGGAGCACCGGGGAGCTGTTTTTT,CASSQARQGSTGELFF
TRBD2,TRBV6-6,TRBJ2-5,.,TGTGCCAGCAGAGCCACTGGCGGGAGGGCAGAGACCCAGTACTTC,CASRATGGRAETQYF
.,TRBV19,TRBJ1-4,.,TGTGCCAGTAGTATGAGTAATGAAAAACTGTTTTTT,CASSMSNEKLFF
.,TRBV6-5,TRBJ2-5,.,TGTGCCAGCAGCTATGGGACCTTGGCCCAGTACTTC,CASSYGTLAQYF
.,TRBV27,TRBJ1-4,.,TGTGCCAGCGGCCCTCAGGGTCTCCTGGAAAAACTGTTTTTT,CASGPQGLLEKLFF
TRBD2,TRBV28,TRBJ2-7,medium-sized,TGTGCCAGCAGTTTACGCGGGACTAGCGGGAGTAGGGTCTACGAGCAGTACTTC,CASSLRGTSGSRVYEQYF
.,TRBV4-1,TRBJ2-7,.,TGCGCCAGCAGCCAAGGTAGAGACGAGCAGTACTTC,CASSQGRDEQYF
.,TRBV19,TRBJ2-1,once,TGTGCCAGTTCTTGGGGTGGCGGTGGGGAGCAGTTCTTC,CASSWGGGGEQFF
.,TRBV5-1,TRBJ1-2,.,TGCGCCAGCAGCTGGGACCTAGGGGGAAACTATGGCTACACCTTC,CASSWDLGGNYGYTF
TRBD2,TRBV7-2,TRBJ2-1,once,TGTGCCAGCAGCTCCCGGACTAGCGTCTTGGATGAGCAGTTCTTC,CASSSRTSVLDEQFF
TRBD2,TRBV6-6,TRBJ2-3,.,TGTGCCAGCAGTGTAGCGGGAGTTTACACAGATACGCAGTATTTT,CASSVAGVYTDTQYF
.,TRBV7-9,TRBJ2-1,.,TGTGCCAGCAGCTTAGGAGCTAATGAGCAGTTCTTC,CASSLGANEQFF
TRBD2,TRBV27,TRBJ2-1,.,TGTGCCAGCACCTGGGGTAGCGGGAACGATGAGCAGTTCTTC,CASTWGSGNDEQFF
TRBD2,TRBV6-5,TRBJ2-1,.,TGTGCCAGCAGACGACTAGCGGGAGGTGGTGATGAGCAGTTCTTC,CASRRLAGGGDEQFF
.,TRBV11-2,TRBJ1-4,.,TGTGCCAGCAGCTTAGAGGGGGGCGTGAGTGAAAAACTGTTTTTT,CASSLEGGVSEKLFF
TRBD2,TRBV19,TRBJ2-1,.,TGTGCCAGTAGTATTGCCGGGACTAGCGGGAGCACTAGCTCCTACAATGAGCAGTTCTTC,CASSIAGTSGSTSSYNEQFF
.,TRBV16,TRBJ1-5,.,TGTGCCAGCAGCACGCAGGGCCCTCATCAGCCCCAGCATTTT,CASSTQGPHQPQHF
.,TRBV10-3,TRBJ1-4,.,TGTGCCATCAGTGAGTCCCCAGGCCGCAATGAAAAACTGTTTTTT,CAISESPGRNEKLFF
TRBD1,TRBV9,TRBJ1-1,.,TGTGCCAGCAGCGCCCTGGCAGGGGGCATGAACACTGAAGCTTTCTTT,CASSALAGGMNTEAFF
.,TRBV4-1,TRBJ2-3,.,TGCGCCAGCAGCCAACCGGTTCTGGCAGATACGCAGTATTTT,CASSQPVLADTQYF
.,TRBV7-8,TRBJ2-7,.,TGTGCCAGCAGCCTACAGGGACGGGGGTTGTACGAGCAGTACTTC,CASSLQGRGLYEQYF
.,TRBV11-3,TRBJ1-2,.,TGTGCCAGCAGCTCCGACAGGCCCCCTCACGGCTATGGCTACACCTTC,CASSSDRPPHGYGYTF
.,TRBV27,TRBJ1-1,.,TGTGCCAGCAGCCTCGGGACAAATTTGAACACTGAAGCTTTCTTT,CASSLGTNLNTEAFF
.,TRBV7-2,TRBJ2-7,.,TGTGCCAGCAGAGACCCTGGAACTTACGAGCAGTACTTC,CASRDPGTYEQYF
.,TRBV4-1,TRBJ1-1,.,TGCGCCAGCAGCCCCCTTGGAGACAGAAACACTGAAGCTTTCTTT,CASSPLGDRNTEAFF
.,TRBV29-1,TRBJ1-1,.,TGCAGCGTTGATTTTCTGGCTGTTGAAGCTTTCTTT,CSVDFLAVEAFF
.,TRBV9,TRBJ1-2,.,TGTGCCAGCCAACCACCGACGGAAGGCTACACCTTC,CASQPPTEGYTF
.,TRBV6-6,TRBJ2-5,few,TGTGCCAGCAGCTATGGGACCTTGGCCCAGTACTTC,CASSYGTLAQYF
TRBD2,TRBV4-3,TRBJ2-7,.,TGCGCCAGCAGCCCAGGACTAGCGGGAGGCACCTACGAGCAGTACTTC,CASSPGLAGGTYEQYF
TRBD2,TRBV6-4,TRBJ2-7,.,TGTGCCAGCAGTGCCTCGGGACTAGCGGGAAGGTACGAGCAGTACTTC,CASSASGLAGRYEQYF
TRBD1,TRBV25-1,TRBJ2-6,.,TGTGCCAGCATCCCAGGGGGAGCTTTCCCCTCTGGGGCCAACGTCCTGACTTTC,CASIPGGAFPSGANVLTF
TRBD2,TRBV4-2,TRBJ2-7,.,TGTGCCAGCAGCCAAGATTGGGGGACTAGCGACGAGCAGTACTTC,CASSQDWGTSDEQYF
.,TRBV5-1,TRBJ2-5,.,TGCGCCAGCAGGGGATCTCAAGAGACCCAGTACTTC,CASRGSQETQYF
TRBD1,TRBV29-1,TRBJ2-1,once,TGCAGCGCCCACGGGACAGGGATCCGCAATGAGCAGTTCTTC,CSAHGTGIRNEQFF
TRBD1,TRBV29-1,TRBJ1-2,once,TGCAGCGTTCCCTTGACAGGGAACTATGGCTACACCTTC,CSVPLTGNYGYTF
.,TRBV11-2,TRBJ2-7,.,TGTGCCAGCAGCTTTGGATCCGGGACATACTACGAGCAGTACTTC,CASSFGSGTYYEQYF